These 27 T cell receptor beta chains were sequenced from one sample in a study of cytomegalovirus exposure and HLA in healthy donors. PCR involved 60 Vbeta and 13 Jbeta primers. The assay was immunoSEQ multiplex PCR, and TCRdb's table has in-frame clones only and misses some. The top ten clones hold more than 1.5% of a sample with 150,000 to 200,000 clones, about 81% of them seen once. The sequenced material came from PBMCs. These receptors were collected from a man between 35 and 55 years old in good health and CMV-seronegative.

This clone has more than one count but fewer than ten. The chain joins TRBV6-5 to TRBJ2-5; D is possibly TRBD2 (5 bases). V was clipped by 2 bases and J by 5 bases, with 9 bases between them. CDR1 and CDR2 (germline): MNHEY, SVGAGI. CDR3 size: 13 residues. The CDR3 nucleotides are TGTGCCAGCAGTTACACGGGGTGGGAGACCCAGTACTTC. Its protein product is CASSYTGWETQYF.

The V call is TRBV2, the J call TRBJ1-1; 11 nucleotides line up with TRBD1. In germline, CDR1 is SNHLY, CDR2 FYNNEI. The V segment lost 5 bases and the J segment 4 bases; nucleotides outside the gene matches: 3. This CDR3 comprises 14 residues. The CDR3 nucleotides are TGTGCCAGCAGTAGGGGACAGGGGGTCACTGAAGCTTTCTTT. It encodes CASSRGQGVTEAFF.

V gene TRBV7-2 combines with J gene TRBJ2-7; 7 bases fit TRBD2. This CDR3 contains 15 residues. Losses at the gene ends were 6 bases for V and 0 bases for J; bases not matched to a gene: 8. Germline V gene data show CDR1 as SGHTA and CDR2 as FQGNSA. CDR3 sequence (DNA): TGTGCCAGCAGGTACAGCGGGGAGAGCTCCTACGAGCAGTACTTC. Translating gives CASRYSGESSYEQYF. The full variable domain, in which reference TRBV7-2 and TRBJ2-7 provide the parts outside the CDR3, is GAGVSQSPSNKVTEKGKDVELRCDPISGHTALYWYRQSLGQGLEFLIYFQGNSAPDKSGLPSDRFSAERTGGSVSTLTIQRTQQEDSAVYLCASRYSGESSYEQYFGPGTRLTVT.

The J gene is TRBJ1-5, the V gene TRBV19, with 9 bases that match TRBD1. Germline V CDR1 and CDR2: LNHDA, SQIVND (reference sequence). This CDR3 has 16 residues. Trimming cost V 5 bases and J 2 bases; bases outside gene matches: 7. CDR3 sequence (DNA): TGTGCCAGTAGTGGCGGGACAGGGAATCGCAATCAGCCCCAGCATTTT. Protein sequence: CASSGGTGNRNQPQHF.

This chain connects TRBV11-3 to TRBJ2-1; no clear D. The CDR3 loop spans 13 amino acids. CDR1 is SGHNT and CDR2 is YENEEA in the germline V gene. Trimming removed 0 bases from V and 3 bases from J, with 3 bases in between. In nucleotides, the CDR3 is TGTGCCAGCAGCTTAGATAGCTACAATGAGCAGTTCTTC. It encodes CASSLDSYNEQFF. The variable domain in full, completed from reference TRBV11-3 and TRBJ2-1, reads EAGVVQSPRYKIIEKKQPVAFWCNPISGHNTLYWYLQNLGQGPELLIRYENEEAVDDSQLPKDRFSAERLKGVDSTLKIQPAELGDSAVYLCASSLDSYNEQFFGPGTRLTVL.

This clone was observed a handful of times. The chain recombines TRBV6-5 with TRBJ2-3, with TRBD2 as a possible D gene (6 bases). Trimming stripped 4 bases from V and 2 bases from J, with 16 bases between. CDR3 length: 16 residues. Germline CDR1 is MNHEY and CDR2 is SVGAGI. The CDR3 DNA follows: TGTGCCAGCAGTTCCCTAGGGTGGGGACTCACAGATACGCAGTATTTT. It encodes CASSSLGWGLTDTQYF.

A note on this clone: Other nucleotide sequences in the sample specify the same CDR3. The rearrangement uses TRBV5-4 and TRBJ1-4; D uncertain. V lost 4 bases and J 8 bases, leaving 12 bases between the germline ends. Looked up from germline, CDR1 is SGHNT and CDR2 is YYREEE (reference sequence). This CDR3 contains 13 residues. The chain's CDR3 is CASSLWEGEKLFF. The CDR3 DNA reads as TGTGCCAGCAGCCTGTGGGAGGGCGAAAAACTGTTTTTT.

The chain couples TRBV4-1 to TRBJ2-7, with 9 positions matching TRBD1. J was trimmed by 3 bases and V by 7 bases; bases with no gene match: 7. The CDR3 extends over 14 amino acids. Per the germline V gene, CDR1 is MGHRA and CDR2 is YSYEKL. In DNA form, the CDR3 reads TGCGCCAGCACCCGGACAGGGGAGGGCTACGAGCAGTACTTC. This codes for CASTRTGEGYEQYF.

V usage is TRBV6-1 and J usage is TRBJ2-2; D is uncertain. Trimming took off 4 bases at V and 2 bases at J, with 8 bases between the two ends. CDR1 and CDR2 from the germline V gene are MNHNS and SASEGT. This CDR3 region has 14 residues. In DNA, the CDR3 is TGTGCCAGCAGTGTCGCGGAAAACACCGGGGAGCTGTTTTTT. Translation gives CASSVAENTGELFF.

The chain has TRBV7-9 and TRBJ1-1, with 8 bases that match TRBD1. V dropped 5 bases and J dropped 2; count of bases not matched to a gene: 7. The germline V gene has CDR1 SEHNR and CDR2 FQNEAQ (reference sequence). This CDR3 contains 15 residues. The CDR3 here is CASSPTGAINTEAFF. CDR3 coding DNA: TGTGCCAGCAGCCCGACAGGGGCTATAAACACTGAAGCTTTCTTT.

The chain is built from TRBV7-8 and TRBJ2-7; 9 positions agree with TRBD2. With V trimmed by 5 bases and J by 7 bases, 9 bases remained unmatched. In germline, CDR1 is SGHVS, CDR2 FQNEAQ. The CDR3 covers 14 residues. CDR3: CASSRAGGLGEQYF. Written as DNA, the CDR3 is TGTGCCAGCAGCCGAGCGGGGGGCCTTGGGGAGCAGTACTTC.

The gene calls are TRBV10-3 and TRBJ2-5, with 7 positions matching TRBD1. The V gene end was trimmed by 6 bases and the J gene end by 11 bases; junction bases not matched to a gene: 12. The CDR3 totals 13 residues. Germline loops: CDR1 ENHRY, CDR2 SYGVKD. In DNA, the CDR3 is TGTGCCATCAGGGAGACAGGGATGAAGGAGCAGTACTTC. Translation: CAIRETGMKEQYF.

This rearrangement joins TRBV28 to TRBJ1-1, with D perhaps matching TRBD1 (5 bases). Germline V gene lookup returns CDR1 MDHEN and CDR2 SYDVKM. Trimming stripped 1 base from V and 0 bases from J, with 9 bases between. This CDR3 is 15 amino acids long. The CDR3 sequence is CASSLFRGVNTEAFF. The CDR3 DNA sequence: TGTGCCAGCAGTTTATTTCGGGGGGTGAACACTGAAGCTTTCTTT.

This rearrangement joins TRBV11-2 to TRBJ1-2, with D hard to call. V dropped 4 bases and J dropped 6 bases, with 3 bases sitting between them. The length of the CDR3 is 10 residues. The V gene's germline CDR1 is SGHAT and CDR2 FQNNGV. This CDR3 is CASSYNGYTF. CDR3 in DNA: TGTGCCAGCAGCTACAATGGCTACACCTTC.

The CDR3 sequence: CASSEALGQTIEAFF. The CDR3, as DNA: TGTGCCAGCAGTGAAGCGCTGGGGCAGACCATTGAAGCTTTCTTT. J is TRBJ1-1 and V is TRBV6-1, with D tentatively TRBD1 (5 bases). Germline V gene lookup returns CDR1 MNHNS and CDR2 SASEGT. V was cut by 0 bases and J by 7 bases, with 15 bases left in between. The CDR3 spans 15 residues.

The rearrangement joins TRBV6-1 to TRBJ2-1, with TRBD2 matching 7 bases. Germline V gives CDR1 MNHNS, CDR2 SASEGT. V gave up 0 bases and J gave up 15 bases; unmatched junction bases: 14. The CDR3 has 15 residues. The CDR3 is CASSEALGRGSPAFF. The CDR3 DNA sequence: TGTGCCAGCAGTGAAGCCTTAGGGCGGGGGTCACCCGCGTTCTTC.

The chain has TRBV9 and TRBJ1-2; D unclear. The CDR3 has 13 residues. Germline assignment: CDR1 SGDLS and CDR2 YYNGEE. V was pared by 7 bases and J by 8 bases, with 18 bases between. CDR3 in amino acids: CASGSPVGGGYTF. The CDR3, as DNA: TGTGCCAGCGGGAGTCCGGTTGGTGGAGGCTACACCTTC.

The chain recombines TRBV14 with TRBJ2-3, with a possible D match to TRBD2 (6 bases). CDR3 length: 18 amino acids. The V and J ends lost 0 bases and 4 bases respectively, with 20 bases between them. CDR1 is SGHDN and CDR2 is FVKESK in the germline V gene. CDR3 sequence (DNA): TGTGCCAGCAGCCAAGATTTCGGTTCGGCGGGGCGGTCAGATACGCAGTATTTT. It encodes CASSQDFGSAGRSDTQYF. The full variable domain, completed using reference TRBV14 and TRBJ2-3, is EAGVTQFPSHSVIEKGQTVTLRCDPISGHDNLYWYRRVMGKEIKFLLHFVKESKQDESGMPNNRFLAERTGGTYSTLKVQPAELEDSGVYFCASSQDFGSAGRSDTQYFGPGTRLTVL.

This clone occurred a few times. The V gene is TRBV7-9, the J gene TRBJ1-1; 7 positions agree with TRBD1. The trim removed 5 bases at V and 5 bases at J, leaving 11 bases unmatched. Germline V gives CDR1 SEHNR, CDR2 FQNEAQ (reference sequence). The CDR3 spans 15 residues. CDR3 sequence (DNA): TGTGCCAGCAGCCCTAGGGGGCGAGCGGGTACTGAAGCTTTCTTT. Translated: CASSPRGRAGTEAFF.

The chain uses TRBV7-8 and TRBJ1-2; 12 nucleotides match TRBD1. This CDR3 has 14 amino acids. In germline, CDR1 is SGHVS, CDR2 FQNEAQ. V lost 4 bases and J lost 7; bases outside the gene matches: 4. The chain's CDR3 is CASSWDRGQSGYTF. The CDR3 DNA reads TGTGCCAGCAGCTGGGACAGGGGGCAGAGTGGCTACACCTTC.

The genes are TRBV9 and TRBJ1-3; D might be TRBD1 (5 bases). V lost 1 base, J lost 1 base, and 12 bases lay in between. The germline CDR1 and CDR2 sequences are SGDLS and YYNGEE. The CDR3 is made up of 16 amino acids. The CDR3 loop is CASSVSVQGSGNTIYF. CDR3 DNA sequence: TGTGCCAGCAGCGTAAGCGTCCAGGGTTCTGGAAACACCATATATTTT.

The chain employs TRBV6-6 and TRBJ1-1; D possibly corresponds to TRBD1 (6 bases). The germline V gene encodes CDR1 MNHNY and CDR2 SVGAGI (reference sequence). The CDR3 has 14 amino acids. Trimming pared 7 bases from V and 4 bases from J, leaving 16 bases between. The CDR3 loop reads CASNVGALSTEAFF. The CDR3 nucleotides are TGTGCCAGCAACGTGGGGGCCCTGAGCACTGAAGCTTTCTTT.

The rearrangement joins TRBV7-9 to TRBJ1-2, with D possibly TRBD1 on 6 matching bases. Germline V gene lookup returns CDR1 SEHNR and CDR2 FQNEAQ (reference sequence). CDR3 length: 14 amino acids. V gave up 4 bases and J gave up 7 bases, with 16 bases separating them. The CDR3 nucleotides are TGTGCCAGCAGCTCGGACACGACAGGTCGTGGCTACACCTTC. As protein: CASSSDTTGRGYTF.

The genes are TRBV21-1 and TRBJ2-7; no check of the table's D call, TRBD2, against the DNA was made. TRBV21-1 is shown as a pseudogene. The CDR3 is made up of 13 amino acids. This CDR3 reads CASSSRRSYEQYF. In nucleotides, the CDR3 is TGTGCCAGCAGTTCCCGGAGGTCCTACGAGCAGTACTTC.

The genes are TRBV7-9 and TRBJ2-7; D is perhaps TRBD2 (7 bases). The V and J ends lost 1 base and 2 bases respectively, with 9 bases between them. This CDR3 comprises 14 residues. CDR1 and CDR2 from the germline V gene are SEHNR and FQNEAQ (reference sequence). Written as DNA, the CDR3 is TGTGCCAGCAGCTTAGAGGGGGGGGCCTACGAGCAGTACTTC. Amino acid sequence: CASSLEGGAYEQYF.

V is TRBV6-5 and J is TRBJ2-5; TRBD1 is a possible D gene (5 bases). The CDR3 contains 13 residues. Trimming stripped 0 bases from V and 5 bases from J, with 7 bases between. CDR1 MNHEY and CDR2 SVGAGI come from the germline V gene. CDR3 sequence (DNA): TGTGCCAGCAGTTACTCGAGACAGGAGACCCAGTACTTC. Translation: CASSYSRQETQYF.

Notes on this clone: Different DNA sequences within this sample yield the same CDR3. The rearrangement links TRBV5-4 to TRBJ2-1; TRBD2 matches 15 bases. CDR1 is SGHNT, CDR2 YYREEE, per germline (reference sequence). Trimming took 4 bases from V and 5 from J; bases not matched to a gene: 4. The CDR3 sequence is 16 residues long. CDR3 protein: CASSLGLAGGNNEQFF. The CDR3 nucleotides read TGTGCCAGCAGCCTGGGACTAGCGGGAGGCAACAATGAGCAGTTCTTC.